A selection of T cell receptor beta chains follows, all from one sample in a study of beta chain features in type 1 diabetes. Profiled with immunoSEQ multiplex PCR; TCRdb holds only in-frame clones, not every one. The data show 240,000 or so clones, roughly 70% seen once. The sequencing input was naive CD4+ T cells from blood. These receptor sequences come from a man aged 25 to 45 in good health. Each CDR3 is given with its conserved first and last residue. A D gene is named only where the DNA matches it firmly. A clone size is listed for some rows: how often the clone was seen (once, few, many), or a class if it is expanded.

abundance	d_gene	j_gene	v_gene	CDR3aa	CDR3nt
.	.	TRBJ2-7	TRBV25-1	CASSDAAPYEQYF	TGTGCCAGCAGTGATGCGGCCCCCTACGAGCAGTACTTC
.	TRBD2	TRBJ2-3	TRBV4-3	CASSLQAGATDTQYF	TGCGCCAGCAGTCTCCAAGCGGGAGCCACAGATACGCAGTATTTT
.	.	TRBJ2-3	TRBV14	CASSAADTQYF	TGTGCCAGCAGCGCCGCGGATACGCAGTATTTT
.	.	TRBJ2-5	TRBV28	CASSFRETQYF	TGTGCCAGCAGTTTTAGAGAGACCCAGTACTTC
few	.	TRBJ2-5	TRBV6-1	CATQTGRETQYF	TGTGCCACCCAGACAGGTCGGGAGACCCAGTACTTC
.	.	TRBJ2-5	TRBV28	CASRRRGTALLTQYF	TGTGCCAGCAGGCGAAGAGGGACTGCGTTGTTGACCCAGTACTTC
.	TRBD2	TRBJ2-5	TRBV2	CASSGAEGTRGETQYF	TGTGCCAGCAGTGGAGCGGAAGGGACTAGGGGAGAGACCCAGTACTTC
once	.	TRBJ2-7	TRBV18	CASSPPGTNEQYF	TGTGCCAGCTCACCTCCCGGGACGAACGAGCAGTACTTC
.	.	TRBJ2-1	TRBV6-5	CASTGYHNEQFF	TGTGCCAGTACAGGGTACCACAATGAGCAGTTCTTC
.	.	TRBJ2-3	TRBV7-2	CASSLGWRGTDTQYF	TGTGCCAGCAGCTTAGGTTGGCGGGGCACAGATACGCAGTATTTT
few	.	TRBJ2-7	TRBV14	CASSRLVVHREQYF	TGTGCCAGCAGCAGACTAGTAGTTCATCGGGAGCAGTACTTC
few	TRBD1	TRBJ2-7	TRBV30	CAWSMTGGNEQYF	TGTGCCTGGAGTATGACAGGGGGGAACGAGCAGTACTTC
few	.	TRBJ1-1	TRBV29-1	CSARGPGAFF	TGCAGCGCCAGGGGACCTGGAGCTTTCTTT
.	TRBD2	TRBJ2-3	TRBV6-6	CASRLGLAGADTQYF	TGTGCCAGCAGACTGGGACTAGCGGGCGCAGATACGCAGTATTTT
.	.	TRBJ2-5	TRBV7-8	CASSLAGTETQYF	TGTGCCAGCAGCTTAGCAGGGACCGAGACCCAGTACTTC
once	TRBD1	TRBJ2-3	TRBV25-1	CASSEGQGATDTQYF	TGTGCCAGCAGTGAGGGACAGGGGGCGACAGATACGCAGTATTTT
.	.	TRBJ2-7	TRBV9	CASSVGTVKEQYF	TGTGCCAGCAGCGTAGGGACAGTCAAGGAGCAGTACTTC
.	.	TRBJ1-1	TRBV7-9	CASSETKMNTEAFF	TGTGCCAGCAGCGAAACCAAAATGAACACTGAAGCTTTCTTT
.	.	TRBJ2-5	TRBV10-3	CAISKRQEQETQYF	TGTGCCATCAGTAAAAGACAGGAACAAGAGACCCAGTACTTC
.	.	TRBJ2-3	TRBV5-4	CASSPGERSTDTQYF	TGTGCCAGCAGCCCGGGGGAAAGGAGCACAGATACGCAGTATTTT
.	.	TRBJ2-1	TRBV15	CATSNPSGRNYNEQFF	TGTGCCACCAGCAATCCCAGCGGTAGGAATTACAATGAGCAGTTCTTC
.	.	TRBJ2-7	TRBV30	CAWSVSSFGEQYF	TGTGCCTGGAGTGTGTCTAGCTTCGGCGAGCAGTACTTC
.	.	TRBJ2-7	TRBV28	CASFGTPSPYEQYF	TGTGCCAGCTTTGGGACTCCTAGTCCCTACGAGCAGTACTTC
few	.	TRBJ2-3	TRBV30	CAWSVGESSTDTQYF	TGTGCCTGGAGTGTAGGGGAATCAAGCACAGATACGCAGTATTTT
.	.	TRBJ1-1	TRBV10-3	CAISEGRDIAFF	TGTGCCATCAGTGAAGGCCGGGACATCGCTTTCTTT
.	.	TRBJ2-5	TRBV29-1	CSVLQGGETQYF	TGCAGCGTTTTACAGGGAGGGGAGACCCAGTACTTC
few	.	TRBJ1-5	TRBV30	CAWSRRGLGPQHF	TGTGCCTGGAGTCGGCGGGGGCTAGGGCCCCAGCATTTT
.	TRBD2	TRBJ2-5	TRBV28	CASSAPTAGDPQETQYF	TGTGCCAGCAGTGCGCCTACAGCGGGAGACCCCCAAGAGACCCAGTACTTC
.	.	TRBJ2-1	TRBV30	CAWSPGFGEQFF	TGTGCCTGGAGTCCAGGGTTTGGTGAGCAGTTCTTC